These 28 T cell receptor beta chains were all obtained from the same sample, sequenced in a study of cytomegalovirus exposure and HLA in healthy donors. PCR employed 60 Vbeta and 13 Jbeta primers. Assay: immunoSEQ multiplex PCR; the TCRdb copy retains only in-frame clones and omits some. This sample has roughly 100,000 clones, with around four fifths found just once. The sequenced material came from PBMCs. The receptors come from a woman aged 40-49 years in good health and CMV-seronegative.

The chain uses TRBV19 and TRBJ1-1, with 7 bases lining up with TRBD1. The V segment lost 9 bases and the J segment 0 bases; nucleotides outside the gene matches: 13. The CDR3 is 16 amino acids. Germline V gene data show CDR1 as LNHDA and CDR2 as SQIVND (reference sequence). As DNA, the CDR3 is TGTGCCAGCCCACGCGAGGGGGCGGAGATGAACACTGAAGCTTTCTTT. Protein: CASPREGAEMNTEAFF.

The rearrangement links TRBV19 to TRBJ2-2; D might be TRBD1 (8 bases). Germline CDR1 is LNHDA and CDR2 is SQIVND (reference sequence). The CDR3 has 15 residues. Trimming stripped 1 base from V and 6 bases from J, with 12 bases between. This CDR3 reads CASSIGTGRAGELFF. As DNA, the CDR3 is TGTGCCAGTAGTATAGGGACAGGGAGGGCCGGGGAGCTGTTTTTT.

Concerning this clone: At the DNA level, this CDR3 is encoded by other sequences in the same sample as well. The rearrangement joins TRBV6-5 to TRBJ2-7, with no clear D. Germline V gene data show CDR1 as MNHEY and CDR2 as SVGAGI. The CDR3 has 12 amino acids. Trimming took off 4 bases at V and 0 bases at J, with 4 bases between the two ends. The DNA of the CDR3 is TGTGCCAGCAGTTTAGACTCCTACGAGCAGTACTTC. Its translation: CASSLDSYEQYF.

This clone has a handful of counts. The chain couples TRBV4-3 to TRBJ2-7; a possible D gene is TRBD2 (5 bases). Trimming pared 3 bases from V and 7 bases from J, leaving 22 bases between. Germline-derived CDR1 and CDR2 are LGHNA and YSLEER. There are 16 residues in the CDR3. The CDR3 DNA reads TGCGCCAGCAGCCAGATACCTGACGGGGTGCCTCAGGAGCAGTACTTC. Protein sequence: CASSQIPDGVPQEQYF.

The genes are TRBV5-1 and TRBJ1-2; a weak D match, TRBD1 (6 bases). CDR1 and CDR2 from the germline V gene are SGHRS and YFSETQ. This CDR3 region has 13 residues. V was cut by 1 base and J by 6 bases, with 10 bases left in between. CDR3 bases: TGCGCCAGCAGCTTGACAGGGTCGGATGGCTACACCTTC. Its translation: CASSLTGSDGYTF.

CDR3 in amino acids: CASSYGLAGSADTQYF. As DNA, the CDR3 is TGTGCCAGCAGTTACGGGCTAGCGGGCAGCGCAGATACGCAGTATTTT. The rearrangement joins TRBV6-6 to TRBJ2-3; 8 nucleotides line up with TRBD2. Germline lookup yields CDR1 MNHNY and CDR2 SVGAGI (reference sequence). V trimming: 2 bases; J trimming: 4 bases; junction bases outside the gene matches: 8. The CDR3 spans 16 residues.

This clone was counted between two and nine times. J is TRBJ2-6 and V is TRBV18; D gene unclear. The V end lost 0 bases, the J end lost 7 bases, and 13 bases lay between the germline ends. This CDR3 contains 16 residues. CDR1 and CDR2 from the germline V gene are KGHSH and LQKENI. Here the CDR3 reads CASSPPVTPSANVLTF. CDR3 bases: TGTGCCAGCTCACCACCGGTGACACCCTCAGCCAACGTCCTGACTTTC.

V gene TRBV6-6 combines with J gene TRBJ2-7; no firm D call. Per germline, CDR1 MNHNY and CDR2 SVGAGI (reference sequence). This CDR3 region has 16 residues. The V end lost 2 bases, the J end lost 0 bases, and 14 bases lay between the germline ends. Here the CDR3 DNA reads TGTGCCAGCAGTTACGCGGTACTCGAGAGCTCCTACGAGCAGTACTTC. It encodes CASSYAVLESSYEQYF.

This clone was observed a few times. Here the CDR3 omits its conserved ending phenylalanine or tryptophan, so a read error is the likely source. It is unclear where the CDR3 begins or ends on the DNA, so no DNA is shown, and the CDR3 is as TCRdb lists it. Other nucleotide sequences in the sample specify the same CDR3. The chain employs TRBV7-9 and TRBJ1-2. The CDR3 is 13 residues long, ends included. Germline V gene lookup returns CDR1 SEHNR and CDR2 FQNEAQ (reference sequence). The CDR3 loop is CASTWRSIGGYTV.

The genes are TRBV18 and TRBJ2-3, with D tentatively TRBD1 (5 bases). Trimming shortened V by 1 base and J by 0 bases, and 5 bases separated the two germline ends. The CDR3 runs to 14 residues. Germline V gene sequence: CDR1 KGHSH, CDR2 LQKENI. CDR3 DNA: TGTGCCAGCTCACCACGGGGCAGCACAGATACGCAGTATTTT. This gives the protein CASSPRGSTDTQYF.

The chain links TRBV7-9 to TRBJ2-1; TRBD1 agrees at 7 bases. The CDR3 loop spans 14 amino acids. Trimming took 5 bases from V and 0 from J; bases not matched to a gene: 1. In germline, CDR1 is SEHNR, CDR2 FQNEAQ (reference sequence). The chain's CDR3 is CASSRDSSYNEQFF. The CDR3 region has the DNA TGTGCCAGCAGCCGGGACAGCTCCTACAATGAGCAGTTCTTC.

The V call is TRBV5-8, the J call TRBJ2-7; D may be TRBD2 (5 bases). The V end was cut by 6 bases, the J end by 2 bases, with 15 bases between. Per germline, CDR1 SGHTS and CDR2 YDEGEE. The CDR3 runs to 14 residues. CDR3 region: CASIQAGEAYEQYF. The CDR3 DNA sequence: TGTGCCAGCATCCAGGCCGGGGAAGCCTACGAGCAGTACTTC.

V and J are TRBV27 and TRBJ1-5; D is ambiguous. Germline V CDR1 and CDR2: MNHEY, SMNVEV (reference sequence). This CDR3 spans 14 amino acids. Trimming shortened V by 2 bases and J by 7 bases, and 12 bases separated the two germline ends. The CDR3: CASSLKYTGQPQHF. The CDR3 region has the DNA TGTGCCAGCAGTTTAAAATACACGGGACAGCCCCAGCATTTT.

The rearrangement joins TRBV10-3 to TRBJ1-3, with D possibly being TRBD1 (5 bases). Germline V gene data show CDR1 as ENHRY and CDR2 as SYGVKD. Trimming cost V 6 bases and J 2 bases, with 11 bases left between them. The CDR3 sequence is 14 residues long. The CDR3 loop reads CAISYSGTGNTIYF. For the CDR3, the DNA is TGTGCCATCAGCTACTCAGGGACTGGAAACACCATATATTTT.

This chain links TRBV5-6 with TRBJ1-1; D is ambiguous. Germline V gene lookup returns CDR1 SGHDT and CDR2 YYEEEE. The CDR3 runs 15 residues. Deletions cut 0 bases from V and 1 base from J, with 10 bases between. The CDR3 region has the DNA TGTGCCAGCAGCTTGGAGGCGGTGGGGAACACTGAAGCTTTCTTT. Translation gives CASSLEAVGNTEAFF.

The chain recombines TRBV12-2 with TRBJ2-7; the D call of TRBD2 is as the table states it, not checked on the DNA. TRBV12-2 is a pseudogene. The CDR3 runs 12 residues. The CDR3 nucleotides are TGTGCTCAGCGAGGTGAAGCCTACGAGCAGTACTTC. Residues: CAQRGEAYEQYF.

The chain carries TRBV5-1 and TRBJ2-3; 9 bases are shared with TRBD2. Looked up from germline, CDR1 is SGHRS and CDR2 is YFSETQ. The trim removed 4 bases at V and 2 bases at J, leaving 14 bases unmatched. This CDR3 region has 18 residues. The CDR3 nucleotides are TGCGCCAGCAGCCTCCTCTTCGGGGTAGCGGGGGCCACAGATACGCAGTATTTT. It is translated as CASSLLFGVAGATDTQYF.

V gene TRBV4-1 combines with J gene TRBJ2-1, with D hard to call. CDR3 length equals 15 residues. V lost 6 bases, J lost 9 bases, and 21 bases lay in between. From germline, CDR1 is MGHRA and CDR2 YSYEKL. CDR3 DNA sequence: TGCGCCAGCAGTACTGACTCCTCCCTGACCTTTGAGCAGTTCTTC. Protein: CASSTDSSLTFEQFF.

The V and J genes are TRBV6-1 and TRBJ2-7; D is undetermined. Between the trimmed V and J ends, which lost 6 bases and 1 base, there was a span of 10 bases. Germline CDR1 is MNHNS and CDR2 is SASEGT. This CDR3 contains 13 residues. The CDR3 DNA is TGTGCCAGCAGGCCGACAAATTCCTACGAGCAGTACTTC. Protein sequence: CASRPTNSYEQYF.

The chain uses TRBV19 and TRBJ1-2, with 8 bases fitting TRBD1. The CDR3 length is 12 residues. The germline V gene encodes CDR1 LNHDA and CDR2 SQIVND (reference sequence). V shed 7 bases, J shed 8 bases, and the junction held 6 bases outside the gene matches. The CDR3 DNA follows: TGTGCCAGTACCACAGGGGGGTTCGGCTACACCTTC. Translating it yields CASTTGGFGYTF.

The chain is built from TRBV9 and TRBJ2-1; 7 bases fit TRBD1. The CDR3 consists of 15 residues. The V gene end was trimmed by 1 base and the J gene end by 8 bases; junction bases not matched to a gene: 9. CDR1 SGDLS and CDR2 YYNGEE come from the germline V gene. The CDR3 DNA reads TGTGCCAGCAGCGTATCCGGGACAGTCTTAGATGAGCAGTTCTTC. Translation: CASSVSGTVLDEQFF.

The V gene is TRBV6-4, the J gene TRBJ2-3; 9 bases align to TRBD2. Germline assignment: CDR1 MRHNA and CDR2 SNTAGT. Losses at the gene ends were 3 bases for V and 7 bases for J; bases not matched to a gene: 11. The CDR3 length is 16 residues. CDR3 sequence reads: CASSEVGAGGPYTQYF. CDR3 nucleotides: TGTGCCAGCAGTGAAGTCGGGGCGGGGGGGCCTTATACGCAGTATTTT.

CDR3 in amino acids: CASSEFSGRTYNEQFF. The CDR3 DNA sequence: TGTGCCAGCAGTGAATTTAGCGGGAGGACCTACAATGAGCAGTTCTTC. The gene calls are TRBV25-1 and TRBJ2-1, with 10 bases identical to TRBD2. This CDR3 region has 16 residues. V was clipped by 1 base and J by 2 bases; unmatched bases: 2. The germline V gene has CDR1 MGHDK and CDR2 SYGVNS.

V usage is TRBV6-6 and J usage is TRBJ1-2, with D perhaps TRBD1 (5 bases). Trimming stripped 5 bases from V and 8 bases from J, with 18 bases between. In germline, CDR1 is MNHNY, CDR2 SVGAGI (reference sequence). This CDR3 comprises 14 residues. This CDR3 is CASSPLSWGGGYTF. As DNA, the CDR3 is TGTGCCAGCAGTCCCCTCAGCTGGGGGGGAGGCTACACCTTC.

This rearrangement joins TRBV5-1 to TRBJ2-7; 7 bases fit TRBD1. CDR1 and CDR2 (germline): SGHRS, YFSETQ. The CDR3 sequence is 14 residues long. The trim removed 7 bases at V and 2 bases at J, leaving 9 bases unmatched. The chain's CDR3 is CASYRDSQTYEQYF. The DNA for the CDR3 is TGCGCCAGCTACCGGGACAGTCAAACCTACGAGCAGTACTTC.

The J gene is TRBJ2-5, the V gene TRBV18, with no clear D. The CDR3 sequence is 13 residues long. The germline gives CDR1 KGHSH, CDR2 LQKENI. V gave up 3 bases and J gave up 2 bases, with 7 bases separating them. CDR3 amino acids: CASSPNSQETQYF. In nucleotides, the CDR3 is TGTGCCAGCTCACCGAACAGTCAAGAGACCCAGTACTTC.

The genes are TRBV6-1 and TRBJ2-3, with a tentative D call TRBD2 (5 bases). The CDR3 is made up of 16 amino acids. Germline V gene sequence: CDR1 MNHNS, CDR2 SASEGT. V lost 4 bases and J 0 bases, leaving 14 bases between the germline ends. The CDR3 coding sequence is TGTGCCAGCAGTGCCAACGGGGAATCTAGCACAGATACGCAGTATTTT. Its protein product is CASSANGESSTDTQYF.

The chain carries TRBV29-1 and TRBJ1-2; 8 bases map to TRBD1. This CDR3 has 13 residues. Germline V CDR1 and CDR2: SQVTM, ANQGSEA. Germline trimming cut 6 bases from V and 7 bases from J; bases unmatched to any gene: 10. The CDR3, as DNA: TGCAGCGTCGAAAGGGTCCAGGGGGCTGGCTACACCTTC. Encoded protein: CSVERVQGAGYTF.